This T cell receptor beta chain was sequenced for a study of blood T cell repertoires in COVID-19 (dated by TCRdb to the early 2020s). For the study in its entirety: The collaborator samples originated in the United States, Italy and Spain and spanned the acute and convalescent phases of COVID-19. The prospective study material was composed of cDNA or gDNA derived from T cells, B-cell-depleted T cells, or PBMCs. A de-identified subject ID, COVID-19 status, age in years and sex were almost always included in the sample metadata. The dataset comprised deeply sampled blood TCRbeta repertoires from subjects exposed to, actively infected with, or recovered from COVID-19. Where HLA class I and class II types were available, the types were taken from metadata supplied by the sample provider, not from assay-based typing. The repertoires were released in a freely available public database meant as a resource for research on the immune response to SARS-CoV-2. The samples were drawn from two sources: the first 160 participants of the ongoing ImmuneRACE study, and 1,254 subjects contributed by 6 global collaborators. The research as a whole found: How much clinical and demographic metadata was included differed by source and by participant, and the metadata was provided uncurated.

As for this clone: There is no known antigen for this receptor. Base quality data are lacking; no much larger clone is found one base away.

The immunoSEQ Assay, a bias-controlled multiplex PCR, was used to amplify TCRbeta CDR3 regions from genomic DNA. As for the authors' bioinformatics: Within the assay, amplification of reference gene primers was used to estimate how many nucleated cells each sample contained. To quantify the absolute abundance of each unique TCRbeta CDR3 rearrangement, sequence reads were collapsed and filtered. For each sample, productive Simpson clonality was calculated by taking the square root of Simpson's diversity index across productive rearrangements. Sourced from immuneACCESS, this table was stored by TCRdb with only in-frame sequences that have V and J called. A share of the clones is absent; for the studies checked, an unresolved V gene accounts for under half, and the remainder has no known explanation. V, J and clone size derive from that table, while D and trimming were established from the DNA sequence. The sample includes about 73,000 clones, with 65% to 90% observed a single time. The biggest ten clones account for more than 5% of the sample.

Each collaborating institution followed its own protocols to collect whole blood in K2EDTA tubes. For TCRbeta analysis, collaborators shipped samples as frozen whole blood, isolated PBMCs, or DNA extracted from either of those sample types. The sequenced sample was peripheral blood. This receptor was identified in a woman aged 60-75 years with acute or convalescent COVID-19.

Here the CDR3 is given as CAIGNRRGSYEQYF. The nucleotides are TGTGCCATCGGGAATCGCCGGGGGAGTTACGAGCAGTACTTC. Recombination linked TRBV10-3 to TRBJ2-7; the D gene is perhaps TRBD2, from 6 matching bases. V loses 8 bases of germline sequence and J loses 4 bases, and the interval between the two ends is 18 bases. The CDR3, from cysteine to phenylalanine, totals 14 residues. The sequence is cut down to CDR3 DNA, 42 bases in frame from base 1. Looking up the germline V gene yields CDR1 ENHRY and CDR2 SYGVKD.